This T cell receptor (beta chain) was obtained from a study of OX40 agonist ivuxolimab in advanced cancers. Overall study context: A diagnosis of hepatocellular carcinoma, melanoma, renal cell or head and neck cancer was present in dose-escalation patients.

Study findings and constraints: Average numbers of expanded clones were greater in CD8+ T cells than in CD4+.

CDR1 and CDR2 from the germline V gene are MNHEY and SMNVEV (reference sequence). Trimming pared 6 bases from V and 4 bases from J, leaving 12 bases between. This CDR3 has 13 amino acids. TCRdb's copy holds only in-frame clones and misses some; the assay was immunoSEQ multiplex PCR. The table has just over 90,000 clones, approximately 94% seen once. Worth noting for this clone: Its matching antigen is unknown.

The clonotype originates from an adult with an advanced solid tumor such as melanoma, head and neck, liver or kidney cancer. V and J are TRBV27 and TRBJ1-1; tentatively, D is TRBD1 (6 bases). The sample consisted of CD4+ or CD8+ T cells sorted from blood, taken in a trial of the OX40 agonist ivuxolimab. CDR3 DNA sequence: TGTGCCAGCAGCCAATGGGGGGCCACTGAAGCTTTCTTT. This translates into CASSQWGATEAFF.